This TCR beta chain emerged from a study of stem cell transplantation in POMP-related autoinflammatory disease. Study-level background: Impaired MHC class I-dependent CD8+ differentiation was hypothesized from defective thymoproteasomes. CD8+ T cells were low and CD4+ cells naive-skewed before transplant. Study-level results: Unique TRB V-J gene pairings were limited in number in patients with PRAID.

Clones were read by immunoSEQ multiplex PCR, and TCRdb kept only the in-frame ones, dropping some. The repertoire consists of some 29,000 clones, with roughly 88% occurring once and the leading ten covering approximately 0.71%. The CDR3 totals 13 residues. Germline V gene data show CDR1 as MNHEY and CDR2 as SVGAGI. V gave up 6 bases and J gave up 6 bases, with 14 bases separating them. This clone showed up just once. Its target is not known. This material consisted of CD4+ T cells from PBMCs, taken before stem cell transplantation. This chain connects TRBV6-5 to TRBJ1-1, with D tentatively TRBD1 (6 bases). The TCR was taken from a human donor with POMP-related autoinflammation and immune dysregulation (PRAID). The DNA of the CDR3 is TGTGCCAGCAGCTTTGACAGGTCCGCTGAAGCTTTCTTT. Its protein is CASSFDRSAEAFF.